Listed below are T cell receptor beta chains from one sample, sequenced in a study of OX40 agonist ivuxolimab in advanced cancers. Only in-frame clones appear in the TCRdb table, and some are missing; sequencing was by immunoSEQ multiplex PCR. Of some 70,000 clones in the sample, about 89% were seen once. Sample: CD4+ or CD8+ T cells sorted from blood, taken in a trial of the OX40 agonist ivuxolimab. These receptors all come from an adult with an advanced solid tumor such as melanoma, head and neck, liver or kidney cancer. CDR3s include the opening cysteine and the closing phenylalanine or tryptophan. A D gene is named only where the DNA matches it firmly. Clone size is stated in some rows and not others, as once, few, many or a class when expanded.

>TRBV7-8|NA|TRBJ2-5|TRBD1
TGTGCCAGCAGCTTGGACAGGACGGGGACCCAGTACTTC
CASSLDRTGTQYF
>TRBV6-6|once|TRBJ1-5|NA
TGTGCCAGCAGTCGAAAGAGTTTTAGCAATCAGCCCCAGCATTTT
CASSRKSFSNQPQHF
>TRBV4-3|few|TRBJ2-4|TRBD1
TGCGCCAGCAGCCAAGAGCGGGACAGGGAGCAGTACTTC
CASSQERDREQYF
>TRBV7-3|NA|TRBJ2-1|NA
TGTGCCAGCAGCTTAAGCGGGGCCAATGAGCAGTTCTTC
CASSLSGANEQFF
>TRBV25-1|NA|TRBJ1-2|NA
TGTGCCAGCAGTGAATATCGTGGGGACTTTAATGGCTACACCTTC
CASSEYRGDFNGYTF
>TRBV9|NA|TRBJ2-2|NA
TGTGCCAGCAGCGTAGGTGTAGCTCCAACGAACACCGGGGAGCTGTTTTTT
CASSVGVAPTNTGELFF
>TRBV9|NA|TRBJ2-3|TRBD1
TGTGCCAGCAGCGCAGTCTACGGGACAGGGAGAGATACGCAGTATTTT
CASSAVYGTGRDTQYF
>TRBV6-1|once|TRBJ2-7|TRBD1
TGTGCCATCTCCCTAGGACAGGGTTACGAGCAGTACTTC
CAISLGQGYEQYF
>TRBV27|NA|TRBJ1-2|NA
TGTGCCAGCAGGTGGGGTATGGGTAACTATGGCTACACCTTC
CASRWGMGNYGYTF
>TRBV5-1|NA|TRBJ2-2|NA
TGCGCCAGCAGCTTGGAGCAGGGCACGAACACCGGGGAGCTGTTTTTT
CASSLEQGTNTGELFF
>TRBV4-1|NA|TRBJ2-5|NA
TGCGCCAGCAGCCCCCAACAATCGGGGCTGCAAGAGACCCAGTACTTC
CASSPQQSGLQETQYF
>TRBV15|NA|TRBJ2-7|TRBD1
TGTGCCACCAGCAGAGCTACAGGGGAACAGTACTTC
CATSRATGEQYF
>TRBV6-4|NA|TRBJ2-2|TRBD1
TGTGCCAGCAGTTGGACAGGAGAGGCCGGGGAGCTGTTTTTT
CASSWTGEAGELFF
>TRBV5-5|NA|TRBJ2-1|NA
TGTGCCAGCAGTCAGGTCCACAATGAGCAGTTCTTC
CASSQVHNEQFF
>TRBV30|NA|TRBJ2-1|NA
TGTGCCTTCCGGGCCCCCGGTGCAGGTGAGCAGTTCTTC
CAFRAPGAGEQFF
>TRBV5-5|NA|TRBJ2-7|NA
TGTGCCAGCAACCCCCGAACTAGTTGGGAGCAGTACTTC
CASNPRTSWEQYF
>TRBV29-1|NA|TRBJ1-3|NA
TGCAGCGTTGAAAAACAGGGAGGAAACACCATATATTTT
CSVEKQGGNTIYF
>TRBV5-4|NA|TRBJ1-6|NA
TGTGCCAGCAGCCCCGGACGGATGAATTCACCCCTCCACTTT
CASSPGRMNSPLHF
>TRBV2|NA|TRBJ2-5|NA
TGTGCCAGCACCACACAGGGACTTAGCGGAGAGACCCAGTACTTC
CASTTQGLSGETQYF
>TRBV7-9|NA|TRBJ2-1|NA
TGTGCCAGCAGCTTGGGGAACAGGGATAGTGAGCAGTTCTTC
CASSLGNRDSEQFF
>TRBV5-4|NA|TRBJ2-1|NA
TGTGCCAGCAGCTTGACAGGCAATGAGCAGTTCTTC
CASSLTGNEQFF
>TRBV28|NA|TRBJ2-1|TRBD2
TGTGCCAGCACCCCCAGGACTAGCGGGAGGGGTGAGCAGTTCTTC
CASTPRTSGRGEQFF
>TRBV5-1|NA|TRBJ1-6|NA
TGCGCCAGCAAACAACAGAGCTCCTATAATTCACCCCTCCACTTT
CASKQQSSYNSPLHF
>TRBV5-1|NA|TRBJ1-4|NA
TGCGCCAGCAGCTTGGTACAGGGAGATGAAAAACTGTTTTTT
CASSLVQGDEKLFF
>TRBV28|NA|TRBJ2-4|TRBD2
TGTGCCAGCAGTCCCCTCCAGCGGGGGGGCCCAAAGCTAGCCAAAAACATTCAGTACTTC
CASSPLQRGGPKLAKNIQYF
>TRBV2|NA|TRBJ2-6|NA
TGTGCCAGCAGTGGAGAAGCTGGGGCCAACGTCCTGACTTTC
CASSGEAGANVLTF
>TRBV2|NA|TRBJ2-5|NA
TGTGCCAGCAGCCAGGGCCCGTACCAAGAGACCCAGTACTTC
CASSQGPYQETQYF
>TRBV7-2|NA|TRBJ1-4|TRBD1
TGTGCCAGCAGCTACGGACAGGGACGGCCTAATGAAAAACTGTTTTTT
CASSYGQGRPNEKLFF
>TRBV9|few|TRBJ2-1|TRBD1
TGTGCCAGCAGCGTAGCTGGGACAGGGAGATTCGATGAGCAGTTCTTC
CASSVAGTGRFDEQFF
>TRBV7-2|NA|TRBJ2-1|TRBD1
TGTGCCAGCAGCTTAGGGGACAGGGGTTATGAGTTCTTC
CASSLGDRGYEFF
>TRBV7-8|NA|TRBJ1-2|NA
TGTGCCAGCAGCAATCGCTATGGCTACACCTTC
CASSNRYGYTF
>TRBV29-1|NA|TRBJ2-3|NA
TGCAGCGTTCATGTTACAAGCGGATGGAGGTCAGATACGCAGTATTTT
CSVHVTSGWRSDTQYF
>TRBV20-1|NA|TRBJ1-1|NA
TGCAGTGCTGGCGGGACGGGCGAAGCTTTCTTT
CSAGGTGEAFF
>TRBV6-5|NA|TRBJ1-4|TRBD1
TGTGCCAGCAGTTATTTCGGGACAGGAAATGAAAAACTGTTTTTT
CASSYFGTGNEKLFF
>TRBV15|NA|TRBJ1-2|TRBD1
TGTGCCACCAGCACAGGGGGCGGCTATGGCTACACCTTC
CATSTGGGYGYTF
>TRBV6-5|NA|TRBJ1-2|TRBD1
TGTGCCAGCAGTGGACAGGGCGGTTCGGGCTACACCTTC
CASSGQGGSGYTF
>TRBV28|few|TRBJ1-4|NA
TGTGCCAGCAGTTTGTTCAGGACTAATGAAAAACTGTTTTTT
CASSLFRTNEKLFF
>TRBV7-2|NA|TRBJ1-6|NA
TGTGCCAGCAGCCTCTTCGAGGAGGGGATATATAATTCACCCCTCCACTTT
CASSLFEEGIYNSPLHF
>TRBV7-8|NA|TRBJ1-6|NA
TGTGCCAGCACCCGCCGCGAGGACAGCAATTCACCCCTCCACTTT
CASTRREDSNSPLHF
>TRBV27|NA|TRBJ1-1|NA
TGTGCCAGCAGGTCGCGGGGAAGTTACACTGAAGCTTTCTTT
CASRSRGSYTEAFF
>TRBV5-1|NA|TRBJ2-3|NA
TGCGCCAGCAGCTTGTCTCCGGGTACAGATACGCAGTATTTT
CASSLSPGTDTQYF
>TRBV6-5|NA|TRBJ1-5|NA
TGTGCCAGCAGTAAGGGGACTCAGCCCCAGCATTTT
CASSKGTQPQHF
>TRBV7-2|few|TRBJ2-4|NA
TGTGCCAGCAGCTTACAACGCGACAGGTCCAACATTCAGTACTTC
CASSLQRDRSNIQYF
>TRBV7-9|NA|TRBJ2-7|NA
TGTGCCAGCAGCCGAAAGGGATTGAGCTCCTACGAGCAGTACTTC
CASSRKGLSSYEQYF
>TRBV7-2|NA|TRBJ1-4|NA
TGTGCCAGCAGCCGCGGGCGCTCGAATGAAAAACTGTTTTTT
CASSRGRSNEKLFF
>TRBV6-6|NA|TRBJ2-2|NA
TGTGCCACCTTGGGGACTGCCGCCGGGGAGCTGTTTTTT
CATLGTAAGELFF
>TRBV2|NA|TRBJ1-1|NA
TGTGCCAGCAGTGGGGAGTACGGCTTGAACACTGAAGCTTTCTTT
CASSGEYGLNTEAFF
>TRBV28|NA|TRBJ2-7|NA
TGTGCCAGCAGTTTGGGCCCGAAGCAGTACTTC
CASSLGPKQYF
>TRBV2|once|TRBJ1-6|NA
TGTGCCAGCGCCTGGGACTCACCCCTCCACTTT
CASAWDSPLHF
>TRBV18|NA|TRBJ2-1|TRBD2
TGTGCCAGCTCTCTGGGGACTAGCGGGAGGCTCTCGCCCGGTGAGCAGTTCTTC
CASSLGTSGRLSPGEQFF
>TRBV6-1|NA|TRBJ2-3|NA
TGTGCCAGCAGTCGAAGGCCTGGAAGCACAGATACGCAGTATTTT
CASSRRPGSTDTQYF
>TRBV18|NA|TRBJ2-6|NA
TGTGCCAGCTCACCAACAGTTGCGACTGGGGCCAACGTCCTGACTTTC
CASSPTVATGANVLTF
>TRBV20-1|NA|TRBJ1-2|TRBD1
TGCAGTGCGAGGACAGGGTATGGCTACACCTTC
CSARTGYGYTF
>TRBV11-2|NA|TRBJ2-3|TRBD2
TGTGCCAGCAGCTTACCGGGACTAGCGGGAGTCAGAACAGATACGCAGTATTTT
CASSLPGLAGVRTDTQYF
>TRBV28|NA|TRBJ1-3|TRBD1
TGTGCCAGCAGTCGGAGAGGACAGGGAAACTCTGGAAACACCATATATTTT
CASSRRGQGNSGNTIYF
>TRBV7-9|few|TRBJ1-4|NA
TGTGCCAGCAGCTTAAGAGGGGAGACGAATGAAAAACTGTTTTTT
CASSLRGETNEKLFF
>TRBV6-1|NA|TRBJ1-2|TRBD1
TGTGCCAGCAGTGACAGGGGGCAGGCTGGCTACACCTTC
CASSDRGQAGYTF
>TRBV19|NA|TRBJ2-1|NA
TGTGCCAGTACGAGCTCCTACAATGAGCAGTTCTTC
CASTSSYNEQFF
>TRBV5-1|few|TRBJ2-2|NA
TGCGCCAGCAGCTTGGCCAAACCCGCCCCCGGGGAGCTGTTTTTT
CASSLAKPAPGELFF